Given below is one TCR beta chain in context. This clonotype has a handful of counts. Its antigen is currently not known. The input lacks base qualities; no much larger clone sits a single base away. Library generation was performed with 5' RACE. The sequencer listed for this sample is Illumina HiSeq 2500. A second roughly 6 to 12 cycle PCR used a sample-barcoded 5' primer and a J-beta primer mix. A template-switch 5' adaptor carrying 12 random nucleotides introduced a unique molecular identifier onto each TCR beta cDNA molecule. Each sample yielded at least 2.5 million CDR3-containing paired-end reads. First-strand cDNA was synthesized from all RNA with the Mint cDNA synthesis kit, primed by a TRBC-specific oligonucleotide. Following uracil-DNA glycosylase treatment, a first 18-cycle PCR with universal primers M1SS and BC2_uni_R was performed on all cDNA. Per the authors' processing: For normalization, 1 million high-quality reads were randomly selected from each sample, with every read carrying a distinct molecular identifier. Reads sharing molecular identifiers were discarded rather than binned into consensus sequences. CDR3 identification, clonotype clustering and error correction used MiTCR with a Q25 quality threshold and the strictest error-elimination algorithm. A nonparametric unseen species model with Euler transformation was used to estimate a lower bound on total TCR beta diversity. The public reads were reanalyzed by TCRdb: fastp trimming at Q25, MiXCR alignment, in-frame beta chains only. Every CDR3 protein is listed once, alongside the most common genes and DNA of its rows. None of the V and J calls come from the authors' own analysis; TCRdb made them. A total of about 1.4 million distinct CDR3 sequences appear in this sample, 45% to 70% of them only once. 5.5% to 8% of the sample comes from the top ten.

V lost 6 bases and J lost 1 base, and the count of bases not matched to a germline gene is 8. Measured from the cysteine to the phenylalanine, the CDR3 is 15 residues long. Only the CDR3 portion is preserved as DNA: 45 bases, with reading frame beginning at the first base. The data were obtained in a study of blood T cells in healthy people across ages (dated by TCRdb to between 2014 and 2017). General notes on the study: In model experiments, template switching captured roughly one uniquely barcoded TCR beta cDNA molecule for every two T cells. To track age-related changes in TCR beta repertoire diversity, the study relied on deep sequencing normalized with unique cDNA molecular identifiers. The donors were split into four age groups: young (average around 17 years), middle-aged (roughly 40), aged (62) and long-lived (over 80). Donors of different ages were randomly distributed across sequencing lanes to avoid experimental bias. Two additional independent replicas of 1 million unique cDNA reads from the same blood draw were analyzed for two donors (one aged 18 to 29 and one aged 80 or older). The investigation overall reported the following: As age increased, observed TCR beta diversity per million T cells dropped in a roughly linear way, and a significant reduction was already evident by age around 41. Bulk unsorted PBMC profiling prevented conclusive comparison of naive and antigen-experienced compartments. The CMV infection status of donors was not known, potentially confounding age-related changes in expanded clonotypes. Total diversity estimates from one million sequenced T cells were considered lower bounds and underestimates. Compared with the aged group, the long-lived group had more naive CD4+ T cells, fewer expanded clones and increased TCR diversity, a pattern suggesting age selection. A strong correlation was found between observed TCR beta diversity and the percentage of naive T cells measured by flow cytometry.

Donors were roughly 40 systemically healthy Caucasian individuals from Russia aged roughly 6 to 100 years. Ten milliliters of peripheral blood were drawn from each donor into EDTA-treated Vacutainer tubes. Ficoll-Paque density-gradient centrifugation was used to isolate PBMCs, with at least 6.5 million per sample. Total RNA, at least 6 micrograms per sample, was extracted from PBMCs with Trizol reagent. For every donor, flow cytometry on a PBMC aliquot measured the percentage of naive CD45RAhigh/CD27high T cells. The sequence came from a man younger than 35 in good health. What was sequenced was blood. The receptor chain draws on TRBV12-3 or TRBV12-4 and TRBJ2-5; 7 central bases correspond to TRBD2. The DNA reads as follows: TGTGCCAGCAGCCCACTAGCGCATCCCCAAGAGACCCAGTACTTC. Its coded protein is CASSPLAHPQETQYF.